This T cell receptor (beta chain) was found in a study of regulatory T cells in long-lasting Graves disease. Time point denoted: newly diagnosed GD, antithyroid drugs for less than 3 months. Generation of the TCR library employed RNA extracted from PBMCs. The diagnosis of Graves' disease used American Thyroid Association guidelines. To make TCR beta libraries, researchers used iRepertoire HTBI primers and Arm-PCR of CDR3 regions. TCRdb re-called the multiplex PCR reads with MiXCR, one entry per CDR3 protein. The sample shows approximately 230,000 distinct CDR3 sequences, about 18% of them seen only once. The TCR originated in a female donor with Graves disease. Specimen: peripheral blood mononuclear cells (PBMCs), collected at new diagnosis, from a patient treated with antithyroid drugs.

The CDR3, as DNA: TGTGCCAGCAGCGATGCAGGGGTTAGGGGTGAAAAACTGTTTTTT. Protein: CASSDAGVRGEKLFF. The chain couples TRBV12-3 or TRBV12-4 to TRBJ1-4; a weak D match, TRBD1 (6 bases). This CDR3 is built from 15 residues. V was pared by 6 bases and J by 7 bases, with 18 bases between.